This T cell receptor beta chain was sequenced for a study of response to subunit inactivated influenza vaccine. Germline V gene sequence: CDR1 SGHTA, CDR2 FQGNSA. V was clipped by 5 bases and J by 4 bases; unmatched bases: 10. This CDR3 has 15 amino acids. This clonotype was detected only a few times. Its cognate antigen is unknown. Study-wide results and caveats: The authors suggested that every seasonal influenza vaccination recruits few new T cells.

TCRdb itself ran the RT-PCR reads through MiXCR, one entry per CDR3 protein. Of 550,000 to 650,000 distinct CDR3 sequences listed, 12% are singletons. The clonotype was recovered from a man aged 45-60 years who received an inactivated influenza vaccine. The source material was PBMCs from blood, sampled on the day of vaccination. The rearrangement uses TRBV7-2 and TRBJ2-7, with 8 positions matching TRBD2. CDR3 DNA: TGTGCCAGCAGCCAGTCGAGCGGGGGTCTATACGAGCAGTACTTC. It yields the protein CASSQSSGGLYEQYF.